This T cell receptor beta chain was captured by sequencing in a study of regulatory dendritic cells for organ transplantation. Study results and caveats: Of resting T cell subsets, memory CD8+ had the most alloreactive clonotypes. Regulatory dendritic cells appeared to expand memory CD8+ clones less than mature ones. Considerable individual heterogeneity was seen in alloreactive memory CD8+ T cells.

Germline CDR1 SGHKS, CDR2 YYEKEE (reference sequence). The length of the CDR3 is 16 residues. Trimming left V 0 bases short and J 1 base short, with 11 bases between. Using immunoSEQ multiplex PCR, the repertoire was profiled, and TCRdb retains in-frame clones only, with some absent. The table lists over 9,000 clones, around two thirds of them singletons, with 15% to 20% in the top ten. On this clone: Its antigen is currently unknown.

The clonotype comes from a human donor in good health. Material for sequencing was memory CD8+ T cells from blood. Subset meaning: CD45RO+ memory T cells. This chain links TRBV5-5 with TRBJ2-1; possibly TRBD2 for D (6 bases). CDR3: CASSLARAGSYNEQFF. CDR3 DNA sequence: TGTGCCAGCAGCTTGGCCAGGGCGGGATCCTACAATGAGCAGTTCTTC. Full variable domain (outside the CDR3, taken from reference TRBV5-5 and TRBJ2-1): DAGVTQSPTHLIKTRGQQVTLRCSPISGHKSVSWYQQVLGQGPQFIFQYYEKEERGRGNFPDRFSARQFPNYSSELNVNALLLGDSALYLCASSLARAGSYNEQFFGPGTRLTVL.